The sequence of this T cell receptor (beta chain) was determined in a study of CD8+CD57+ T cells in acquired aplastic anemia. General study points: Patients and controls shared twenty-nine CD8+ CDR3 sequences.

Researchers used genomic DNA as the template to profile TCR beta VDJ and CDR3. MiXCR, applied by TCRdb to the reads, yields one record per CDR3 protein. The sample lists 100,000 to 120,000 distinct CDR3 sequences; about half were seen once. As regards this clonotype: What it recognizes is unknown.

V lost 4 bases and J lost 1; bases outside the gene matches: 4. The CDR3 loop spans 14 amino acids. Germline V gene data show CDR1 as MGHRA and CDR2 as YSYEKL. This receptor was taken from a human donor in good health, serving as a control. The chain joins TRBV4-1 to TRBJ2-7, with 7 bases lining up with TRBD1. Specimen: sorted CD4+, CD8+, or CD8+CD57+ T cells (not recorded which) from PBMCs. The DNA of the CDR3 is TGCGCCAGCAGCCCCGGACAGGCTTCCTACGAGCAGTACTTC. Translated, it gives CASSPGQASYEQYF.